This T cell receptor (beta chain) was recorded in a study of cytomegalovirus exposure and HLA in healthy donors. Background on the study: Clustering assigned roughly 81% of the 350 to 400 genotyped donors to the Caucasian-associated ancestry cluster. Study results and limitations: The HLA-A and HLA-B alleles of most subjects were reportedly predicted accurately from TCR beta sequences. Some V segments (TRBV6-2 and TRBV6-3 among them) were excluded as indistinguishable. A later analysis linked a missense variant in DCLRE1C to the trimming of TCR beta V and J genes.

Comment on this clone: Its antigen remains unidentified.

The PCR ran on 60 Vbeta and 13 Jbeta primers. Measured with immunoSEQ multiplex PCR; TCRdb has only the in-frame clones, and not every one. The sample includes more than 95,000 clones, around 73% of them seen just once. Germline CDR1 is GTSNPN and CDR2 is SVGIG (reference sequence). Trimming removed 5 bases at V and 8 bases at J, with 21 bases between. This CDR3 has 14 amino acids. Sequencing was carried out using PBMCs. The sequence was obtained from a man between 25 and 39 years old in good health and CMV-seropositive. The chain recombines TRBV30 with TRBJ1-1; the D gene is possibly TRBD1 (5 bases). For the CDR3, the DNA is TGTGCCTGGGGGGCAGGGCAAGTTGTGCGCGAAGCTTTCTTT. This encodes CAWGAGQVVREAFF.